The sequence of this TCR beta chain was determined in a study of post-analysis software for immune sequencing data. Study at large: Recorded subtypes: relapsing-remitting, secondary progressive, progressive-relapsing; some patients unannotated.

Findings and caveats of the study: Normalized Chao1 diversity in multiple sclerosis patients fell significantly below that of controls. With TRBV5-6, TRBV5-1 and TRBV20-1 included, about five TRBV segments were more frequent in patients than in controls. Strong same-batch co-clustering of samples appeared with F measure clustering.

This CDR3 has 14 residues. The germline V and J ends were trimmed by 11 bases and 1 base, with 18 bases remaining between them. Germline V gene data show CDR1 as MDHEN and CDR2 as SYDVKM. Incorporated into the TCR beta cDNA libraries were unique molecular identifiers, which served to reduce PCR and sequencing biases. cDNA molecules numbering some 500,000 came from about 0.94 to 9.7 million T cells. TCRdb reprocessed the PCR reads via MiXCR and lists one record per CDR3 protein. The sample contains about 820,000 distinct CDR3 sequences, around 50% of which appear only once. As concerns this clonotype: Its antigen is currently unknown.

The specimen sequenced was blood. V gene TRBV28 combines with J gene TRBJ2-7; unclear D gene. This clonotype was sampled from a girl aged 10-17 years with multiple sclerosis. CDR3 sequence: CAGNPVVLSYEQYF. The CDR3 DNA reads TGTGCCGGCAACCCAGTCGTATTATCCTACGAGCAGTACTTC. Full variable domain (rest looked up from reference TRBV28 and TRBJ2-7): DVKVTQSSRYLVKRTGEKVFLECVQDMDHENMFWYRQDPGLGLRLIYFSYDVKMKEKGDIPEGYSVSREKKERFSLILESASTNQTSMYLCAGNPVVLSYEQYFGPGTRLTVT.